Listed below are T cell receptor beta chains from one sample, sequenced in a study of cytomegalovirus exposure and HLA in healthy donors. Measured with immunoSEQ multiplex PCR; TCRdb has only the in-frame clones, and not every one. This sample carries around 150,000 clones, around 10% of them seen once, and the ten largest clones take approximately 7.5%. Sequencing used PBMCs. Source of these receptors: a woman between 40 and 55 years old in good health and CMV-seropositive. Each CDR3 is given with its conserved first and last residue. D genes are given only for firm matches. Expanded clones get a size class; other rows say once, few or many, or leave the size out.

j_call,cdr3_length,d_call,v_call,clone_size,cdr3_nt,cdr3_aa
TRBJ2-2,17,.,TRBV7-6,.,TGTGCCAGCAGCTTAGTCCTGGTGGGGGCTGGGACCGGGGAGCTGTTTTTT,CASSLVLVGAGTGELFF
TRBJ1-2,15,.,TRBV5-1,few,TGCGCCAGCAGCTTGGAACACCCAGCTAACTATGGCTACACCTTC,CASSLEHPANYGYTF
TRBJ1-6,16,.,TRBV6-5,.,TGTGCCAGCAGTTACTTAGACACTGTCTATAATTCACCCCTCCACTTT,CASSYLDTVYNSPLHF
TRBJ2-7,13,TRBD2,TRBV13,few,TGTGCCAGCAGCGGGACTAGCTCCTACGAGCAGTACTTC,CASSGTSSYEQYF
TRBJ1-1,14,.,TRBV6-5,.,TGTGCCCTCAATCAGGGCCACTTGAACACTGAAGCTTTCTTT,CALNQGHLNTEAFF
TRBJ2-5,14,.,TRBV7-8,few,TGTGCCAGCAGCTTAGGGCTAGCGAAAGAGACCCAGTACTTC,CASSLGLAKETQYF
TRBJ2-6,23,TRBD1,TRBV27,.,TGTGCCAGCAGTTCAACCCCACCTTCGGGACAGGTCCTCAGGGCGGCTGGGGCCAACGTCCTGACTTTC,CASSSTPPSGQVLRAAGANVLTF
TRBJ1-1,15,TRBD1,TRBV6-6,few,TGTGCCAGCGGCGACAGGGGAACCATGAACACTGAAGCTTTCTTT,CASGDRGTMNTEAFF
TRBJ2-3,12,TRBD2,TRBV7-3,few,TGTGCCAGCAGCGTCCGGGGGGGTACGCAGTATTTT,CASSVRGGTQYF
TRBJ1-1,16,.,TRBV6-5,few,TGTGCCAGCAGTTACTCCTCCCAGGGCCGGAACACTGAAGCTTTCTTT,CASSYSSQGRNTEAFF
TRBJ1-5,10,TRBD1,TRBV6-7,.,TGTGCACAGGGGAGTCAGCCCCAGCATTTT,CAQGSQPQHF
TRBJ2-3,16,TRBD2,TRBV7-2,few,TGTGCCAGCAGCCTACGGCCTAGCGGGAGCACAGATACGCAGTATTTT,CASSLRPSGSTDTQYF
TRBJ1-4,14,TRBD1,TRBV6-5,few,TGTGCCAGCAGCCGGGACAGGGTGTGGGAAAAACTGTTTTTT,CASSRDRVWEKLFF
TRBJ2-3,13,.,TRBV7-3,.,TGTGCCAGCAGCTCCCCAGGGTCAGATACGCAGTATTTT,CASSSPGSDTQYF
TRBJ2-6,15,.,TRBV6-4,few,TGTGCCAGCAGTGCGGAGGGAAGTGGGGCCAACGTCCTGACTTTC,CASSAEGSGANVLTF
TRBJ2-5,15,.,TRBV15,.,TGTGCCACCAGCTCCTCGTTGGGGGGTCAAGAGACCCAGTACTTC,CATSSSLGGQETQYF
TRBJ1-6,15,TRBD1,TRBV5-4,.,TGTGCCAGCAGCACCCCGGGACAGCAAAATTCACCCCTCCACTTT,CASSTPGQQNSPLHF
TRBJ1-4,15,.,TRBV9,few,TGTGCCAGCAGCGTAGCTTCGAGAGAGAAGGAAAAACTGTTTTTT,CASSVASREKEKLFF
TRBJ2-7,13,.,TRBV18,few,TGTGCCAGCTCACCAACAGTCCTCTACGAGCAGTACTTC,CASSPTVLYEQYF
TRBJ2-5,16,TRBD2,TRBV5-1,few,TGCGCCAGCAGCCCCCTGGGGGGAGGGTCCCAAGAGACCCAGTACTTC,CASSPLGGGSQETQYF
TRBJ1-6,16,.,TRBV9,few,TGTGCCAGCAGCGTAAACCCAGGGGTTTCTAATTCACCCCTCCACTTT,CASSVNPGVSNSPLHF
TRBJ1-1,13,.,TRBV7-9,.,TGTGCCAGCAGCTTAGGAGGGAGCACTGAAGCTTTCTTT,CASSLGGSTEAFF
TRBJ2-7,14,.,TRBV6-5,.,TGTGCCAGCAGGCAGGACTGGACGATCTACGAGCAGTACTTC,CASRQDWTIYEQYF
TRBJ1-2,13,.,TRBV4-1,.,TGCGCCAGCAGCCAAGATGAGTCTAATGGCTACACCTTC,CASSQDESNGYTF
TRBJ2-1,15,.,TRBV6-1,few,TGTGCCAGCAGTGAAGCTTGGACAGAATACAATGAGCAGTTCTTC,CASSEAWTEYNEQFF
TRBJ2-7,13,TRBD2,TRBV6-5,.,TGTGCCAGCAGGACTAGCGGGGGCTACGAGCAGTACTTC,CASRTSGGYEQYF
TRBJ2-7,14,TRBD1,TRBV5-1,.,TGCGCCAGCAGCCTCGGACAGGGTATCGACGAGCAGTACTTC,CASSLGQGIDEQYF
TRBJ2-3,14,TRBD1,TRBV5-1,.,TGCGCCAGCGGGAGACAGGGGACGACAGATACGCAGTATTTT,CASGRQGTTDTQYF
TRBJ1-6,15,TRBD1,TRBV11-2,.,TGTGCCAGCAGCCTAAGAGACAGGGGGTCTTCACCCCTCCACTTT,CASSLRDRGSSPLHF
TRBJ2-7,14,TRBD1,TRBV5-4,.,TGTGCCAGCAGCTTGCGACAGGGGGGGTCCGAGCAGTACTTC,CASSLRQGGSEQYF
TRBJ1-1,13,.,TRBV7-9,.,TGTGCCAGCAGCGTCGACAGGAACACTGAAGCTTTCTTT,CASSVDRNTEAFF
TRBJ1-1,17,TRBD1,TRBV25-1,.,TGTGCCAGCAGTTCTACGGACAGGGTCGGGGTAAGCACTGAAGCTTTCTTT,CASSSTDRVGVSTEAFF
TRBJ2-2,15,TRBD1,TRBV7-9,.,TGTGCCAGCAGCCCCATGACAGGGGGGTCCGGGGAGCTGTTTTTT,CASSPMTGGSGELFF
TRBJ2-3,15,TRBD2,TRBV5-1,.,TGCGCCAGCAGCTTGGTTCAAGCGGGGGAAGATACGCAGTATTTT,CASSLVQAGEDTQYF
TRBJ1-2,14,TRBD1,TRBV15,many,TGTGCCACCAGCAGTGGACAGGGGGCGGGAGGCTACACCTTC,CATSSGQGAGGYTF
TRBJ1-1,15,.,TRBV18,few,TGTGCCAGCTCGCACAGGGATGCCAGAAACACTGAAGCTTTCTTT,CASSHRDARNTEAFF
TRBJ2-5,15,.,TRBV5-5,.,TGTGCCAGCAGCTCTAGTCCAGGGCTCCAAGAGACCCAGTACTTC,CASSSSPGLQETQYF
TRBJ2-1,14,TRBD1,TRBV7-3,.,TGTGCCAGCAGCCCCCAGGGGGACAGGCATGAGCAGTTCTTC,CASSPQGDRHEQFF
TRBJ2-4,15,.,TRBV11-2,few,TGTGCCAGCAGCCCCTATGCCCTAGCCAAAAACATTCAGTACTTC,CASSPYALAKNIQYF
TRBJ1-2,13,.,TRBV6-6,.,TGTGCCAGCAGTTCCGGAGGACTCTTTGGCTACACCTTC,CASSSGGLFGYTF
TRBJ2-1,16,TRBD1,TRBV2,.,TGTGCCAGCAGAAACTCCGGACAGGGGCTCTACAATGAGCAGTTCTTC,CASRNSGQGLYNEQFF
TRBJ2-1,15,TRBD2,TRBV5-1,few,TGCGCCAGCAGCCCGAGCGGGGAGACCTACAATGAGCAGTTCTTC,CASSPSGETYNEQFF
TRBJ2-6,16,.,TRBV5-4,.,TGTGCCAGCAGCTGGACCCGGGGGACTGGGGCCAACGTCCTGACTTTC,CASSWTRGTGANVLTF
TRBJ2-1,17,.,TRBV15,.,TGTGCCACCAGCAGCGGGTCTGGGCGGGGCAATTACAATGAGCAGTTCTTC,CATSSGSGRGNYNEQFF
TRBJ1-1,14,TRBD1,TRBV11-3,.,TGTGCCAGCAGCTTAGAGGACAGGGGGCTTGAAGCTTTCTTT,CASSLEDRGLEAFF
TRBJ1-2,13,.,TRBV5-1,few,TGCGCCAGCAGTTTTGACAGAAGCTATGGCTACACCTTC,CASSFDRSYGYTF